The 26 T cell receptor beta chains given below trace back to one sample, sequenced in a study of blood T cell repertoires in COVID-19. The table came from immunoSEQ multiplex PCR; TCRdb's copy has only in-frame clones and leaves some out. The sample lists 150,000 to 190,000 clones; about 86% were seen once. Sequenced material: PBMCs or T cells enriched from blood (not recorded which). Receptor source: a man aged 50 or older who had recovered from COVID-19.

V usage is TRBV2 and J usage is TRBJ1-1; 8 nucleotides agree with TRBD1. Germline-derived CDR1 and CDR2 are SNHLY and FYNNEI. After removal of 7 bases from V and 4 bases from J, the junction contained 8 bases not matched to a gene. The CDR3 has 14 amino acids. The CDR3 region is CASTADRDGTEAFF. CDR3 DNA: TGTGCCAGCACCGCGGACAGGGACGGCACTGAAGCTTTCTTT.

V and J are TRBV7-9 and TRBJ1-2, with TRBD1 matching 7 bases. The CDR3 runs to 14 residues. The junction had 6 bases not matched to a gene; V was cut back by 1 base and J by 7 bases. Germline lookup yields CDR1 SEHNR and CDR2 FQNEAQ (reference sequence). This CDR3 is CASSLETGTAGYTF. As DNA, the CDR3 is TGTGCCAGCAGCTTAGAGACAGGGACGGCTGGCTACACCTTC.

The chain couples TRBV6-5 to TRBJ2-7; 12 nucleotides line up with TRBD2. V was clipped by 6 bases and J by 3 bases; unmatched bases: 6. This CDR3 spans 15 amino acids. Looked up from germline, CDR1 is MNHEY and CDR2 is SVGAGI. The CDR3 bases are TGTGCCAGCAGACAGACTAGCGGGGGCTTCTACGAGCAGTACTTC. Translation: CASRQTSGGFYEQYF.

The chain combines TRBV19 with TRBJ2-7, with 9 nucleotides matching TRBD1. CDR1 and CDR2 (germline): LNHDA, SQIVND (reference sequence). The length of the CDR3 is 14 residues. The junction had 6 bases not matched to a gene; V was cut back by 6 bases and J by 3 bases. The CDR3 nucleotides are TGTGCCAGTAGAGCCCGGGACAGGGACTACGAGCAGTACTTC. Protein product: CASRARDRDYEQYF.

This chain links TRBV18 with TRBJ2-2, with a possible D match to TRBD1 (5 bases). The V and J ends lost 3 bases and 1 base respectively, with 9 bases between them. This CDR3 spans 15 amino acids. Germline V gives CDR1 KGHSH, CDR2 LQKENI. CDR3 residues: CASSPGHGNTGELFF. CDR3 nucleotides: TGTGCCAGCTCACCCGGACACGGGAACACCGGGGAGCTGTTTTTT.

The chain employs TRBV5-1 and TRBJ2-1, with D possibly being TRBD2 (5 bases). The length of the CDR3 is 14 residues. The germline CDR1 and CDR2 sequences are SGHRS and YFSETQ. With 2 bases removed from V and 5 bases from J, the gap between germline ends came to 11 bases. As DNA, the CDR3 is TGCGCCAGCAGCTTTTCCGGGAATAACAATGAGCAGTTCTTC. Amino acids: CASSFSGNNNEQFF.

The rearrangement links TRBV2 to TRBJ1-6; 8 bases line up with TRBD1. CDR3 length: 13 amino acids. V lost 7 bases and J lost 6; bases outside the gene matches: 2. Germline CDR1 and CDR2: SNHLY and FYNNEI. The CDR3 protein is CASKDRVNSPLHF. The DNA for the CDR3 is TGTGCCAGCAAGGACAGGGTTAATTCACCCCTCCACTTT.

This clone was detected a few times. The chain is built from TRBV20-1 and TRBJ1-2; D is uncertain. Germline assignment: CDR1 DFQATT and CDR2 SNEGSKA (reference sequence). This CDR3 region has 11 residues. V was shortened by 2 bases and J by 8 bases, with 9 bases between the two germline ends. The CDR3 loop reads CSARQFYGYTF. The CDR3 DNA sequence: TGCAGTGCTAGACAGTTTTACGGCTACACCTTC.

CDR3 loop: CASSQQGPYGYTF. The CDR3 DNA reads TGTGCCAGCAGCCAACAGGGTCCCTATGGCTACACCTTC. This chain connects TRBV5-6 to TRBJ1-2, with D perhaps matching TRBD1 (6 bases). The CDR3 length is 13 residues. The germline V gene has CDR1 SGHDT and CDR2 YYEEEE. V lost 4 bases to trimming and J lost 4 bases, with 11 bases between them.

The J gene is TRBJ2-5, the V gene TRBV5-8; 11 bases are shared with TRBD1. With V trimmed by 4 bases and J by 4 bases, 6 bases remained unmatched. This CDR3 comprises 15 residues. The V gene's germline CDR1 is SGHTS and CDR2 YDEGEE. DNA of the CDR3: TGTGCCAGCAGCGCTAGGACAGGGGGCCTAGAGACCCAGTACTTC. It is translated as CASSARTGGLETQYF.

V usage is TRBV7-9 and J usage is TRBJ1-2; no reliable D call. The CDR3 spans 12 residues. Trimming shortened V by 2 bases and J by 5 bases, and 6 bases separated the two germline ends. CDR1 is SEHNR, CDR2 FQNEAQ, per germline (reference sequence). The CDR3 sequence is CASSLPTYGYTF. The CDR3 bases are TGTGCCAGCAGCTTACCGACTTATGGCTACACCTTC.

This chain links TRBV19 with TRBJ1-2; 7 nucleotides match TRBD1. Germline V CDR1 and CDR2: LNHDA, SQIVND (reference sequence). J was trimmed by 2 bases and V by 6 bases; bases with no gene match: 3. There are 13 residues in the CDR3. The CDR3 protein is CASRETGNYGYTF. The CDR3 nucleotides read TGTGCCAGTAGGGAGACAGGGAACTATGGCTACACCTTC.

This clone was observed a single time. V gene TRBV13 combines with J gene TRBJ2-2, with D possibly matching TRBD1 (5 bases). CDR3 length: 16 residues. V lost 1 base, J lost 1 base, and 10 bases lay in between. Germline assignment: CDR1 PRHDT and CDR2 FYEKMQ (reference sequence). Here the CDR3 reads CASSLELGQNTGELFF. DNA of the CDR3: TGTGCCAGCAGCTTAGAGCTGGGGCAGAACACCGGGGAGCTGTTTTTT. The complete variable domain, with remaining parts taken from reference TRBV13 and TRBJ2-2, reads AAGVIQSPRHLIKEKRETATLKCYPIPRHDTVYWYQQGPGQDPQFLISFYEKMQSDKGSIPDRFSAQQFSDYHSELNMSSLELGDSALYFCASSLELGQNTGELFFGEGSRLTVL.

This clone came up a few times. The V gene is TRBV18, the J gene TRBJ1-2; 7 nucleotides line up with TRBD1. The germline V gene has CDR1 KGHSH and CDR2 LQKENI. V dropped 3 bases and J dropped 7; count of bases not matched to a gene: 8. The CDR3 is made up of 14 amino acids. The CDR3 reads CASSPQDRDSGYTF. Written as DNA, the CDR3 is TGTGCCAGCTCACCCCAAGACAGGGACTCTGGCTACACCTTC.

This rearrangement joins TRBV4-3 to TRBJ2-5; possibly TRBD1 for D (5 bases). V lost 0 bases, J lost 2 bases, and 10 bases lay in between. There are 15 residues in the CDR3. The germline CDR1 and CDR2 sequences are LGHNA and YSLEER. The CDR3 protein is CASSQDLQGQETQYF. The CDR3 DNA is TGCGCCAGCAGCCAAGATCTGCAGGGACAAGAGACCCAGTACTTC.

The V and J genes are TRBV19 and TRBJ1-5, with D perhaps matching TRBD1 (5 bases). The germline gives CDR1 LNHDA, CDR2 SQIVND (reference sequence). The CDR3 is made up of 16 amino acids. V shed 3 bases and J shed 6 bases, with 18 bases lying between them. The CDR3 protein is CASSIELGRVSQPQHF. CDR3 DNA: TGTGCCAGTAGTATTGAGTTGGGCAGGGTTAGTCAGCCCCAGCATTTT.

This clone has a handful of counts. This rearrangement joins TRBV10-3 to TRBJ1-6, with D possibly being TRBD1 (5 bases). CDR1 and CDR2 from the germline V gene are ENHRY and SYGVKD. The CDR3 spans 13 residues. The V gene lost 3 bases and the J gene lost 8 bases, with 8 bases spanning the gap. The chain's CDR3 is CAISEGADSPLHF. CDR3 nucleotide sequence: TGTGCCATCAGTGAAGGGGCTGATTCACCCCTCCACTTT.

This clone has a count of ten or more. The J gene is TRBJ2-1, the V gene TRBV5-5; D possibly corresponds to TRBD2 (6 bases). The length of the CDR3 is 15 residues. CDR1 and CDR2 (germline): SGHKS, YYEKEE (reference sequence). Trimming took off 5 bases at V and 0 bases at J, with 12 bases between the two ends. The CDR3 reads CASRSRGFSYNEQFF. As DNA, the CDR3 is TGTGCCAGCAGGTCGCGGGGCTTCTCCTACAATGAGCAGTTCTTC.

The CDR3 coding sequence is TGTGCCAGCACCCCATCGGAGGGACTCTTTAGCAATCAGCCCCAGCATTTT. This gives the protein CASTPSEGLFSNQPQHF. The chain combines TRBV7-8 with TRBJ1-5, with D possibly TRBD1 on 5 matching bases. Germline CDR1 SGHVS, CDR2 FQNEAQ. The CDR3 runs to 17 residues. The V gene lost 7 bases and the J gene lost 0 bases, with 19 bases spanning the gap.

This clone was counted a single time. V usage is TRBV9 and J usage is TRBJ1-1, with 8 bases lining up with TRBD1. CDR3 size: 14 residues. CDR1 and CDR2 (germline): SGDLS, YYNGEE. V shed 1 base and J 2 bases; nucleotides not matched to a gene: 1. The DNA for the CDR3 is TGTGCCAGCAGCGTACAGGGGGCAAACACTGAAGCTTTCTTT. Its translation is CASSVQGANTEAFF.

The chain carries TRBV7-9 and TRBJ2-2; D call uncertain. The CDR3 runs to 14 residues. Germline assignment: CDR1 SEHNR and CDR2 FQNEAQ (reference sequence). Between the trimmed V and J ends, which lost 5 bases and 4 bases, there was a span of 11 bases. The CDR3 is CASSPSVITGELFF. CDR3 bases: TGTGCCAGCAGCCCTTCGGTGATCACCGGGGAGCTGTTTTTT.

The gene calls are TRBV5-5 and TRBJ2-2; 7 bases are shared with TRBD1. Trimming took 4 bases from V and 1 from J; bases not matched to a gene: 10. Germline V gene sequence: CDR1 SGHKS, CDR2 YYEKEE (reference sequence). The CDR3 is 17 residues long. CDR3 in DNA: TGTGCCAGCAGCGGAACAAACCGGGACAGGAACACCGGGGAGCTGTTTTTT. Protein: CASSGTNRDRNTGELFF.

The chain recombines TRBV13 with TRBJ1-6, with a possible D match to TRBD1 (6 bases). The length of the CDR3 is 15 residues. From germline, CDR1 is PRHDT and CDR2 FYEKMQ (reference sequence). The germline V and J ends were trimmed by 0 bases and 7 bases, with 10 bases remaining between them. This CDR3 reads CASSLGWGRNSPLHF. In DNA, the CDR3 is TGTGCCAGCAGCTTAGGCTGGGGGCGGAATTCACCCCTCCACTTT.

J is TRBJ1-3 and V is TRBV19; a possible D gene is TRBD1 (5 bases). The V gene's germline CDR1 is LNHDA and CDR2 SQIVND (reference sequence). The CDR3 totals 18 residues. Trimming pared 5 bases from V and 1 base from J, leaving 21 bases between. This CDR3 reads CASSAAGYVGGSGNTIYF. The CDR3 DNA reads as TGTGCCAGTAGTGCAGCCGGTTACGTGGGGGGGTCTGGAAACACCATATATTTT.

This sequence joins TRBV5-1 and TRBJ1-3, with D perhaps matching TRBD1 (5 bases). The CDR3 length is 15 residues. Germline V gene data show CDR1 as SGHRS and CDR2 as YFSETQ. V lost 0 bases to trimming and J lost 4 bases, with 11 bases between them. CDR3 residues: CASSLGSGRGNTIYF. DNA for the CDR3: TGCGCCAGCAGCTTGGGTTCAGGGCGCGGAAACACCATATATTTT.

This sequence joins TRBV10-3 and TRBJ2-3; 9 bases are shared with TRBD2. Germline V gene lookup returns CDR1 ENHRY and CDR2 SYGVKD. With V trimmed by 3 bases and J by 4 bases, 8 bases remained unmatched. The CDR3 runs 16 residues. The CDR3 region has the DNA TGTGCCATCAGTGACCTAGGCGGGGGGGCCTCAGATACGCAGTATTTT. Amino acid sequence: CAISDLGGGASDTQYF.